The 17 T cell receptor beta chains below were found in one sample sequenced in a study of blood T cell dynamics during melanoma immunotherapy. Time point described: pre-treatment baseline. Data came from immunoSEQ multiplex PCR; TCRdb stores just in-frame clones and leaves some out. Of about 8,500 clones in the sample, about four fifths were seen once. Sequences were derived from blood, sampled from a patient treated with checkpoint blockade. All receptors come from a human donor with melanoma.

This chain links TRBV18 with TRBJ2-7, with TRBD1 matching over 9 bases. The CDR3 is made up of 13 amino acids. The germline V gene encodes CDR1 KGHSH and CDR2 LQKENI. Losses at the gene ends were 6 bases for V and 6 bases for J; bases not matched to a gene: 6. In DNA, the CDR3 is TGTGCCAGCTCCCAGCAGACAGGGGGCGAGCAGTACTTC. Amino acids: CASSQQTGGEQYF.

In this sample, this clone turned up once. The chain links TRBV11-2 to TRBJ2-3, with 11 bases fitting TRBD2. The CDR3 totals 15 residues. Trimming removed 1 base from V and 4 bases from J; junction bases left unmatched: 1. The V gene's germline CDR1 is SGHAT and CDR2 FQNNGV. DNA of the CDR3: TGTGCCAGCAGCTTAGTTAGCGGGAGGGCAGATACGCAGTATTTT. It translates to CASSLVSGRADTQYF.

The chain carries TRBV5-1 and TRBJ2-7; D is uncertain. Germline CDR1 is SGHRS and CDR2 is YFSETQ. Trimming cost V 7 bases and J 6 bases, with 11 bases left between them. The CDR3 has 11 residues. The CDR3 spells CASLARGEQYF. Written as DNA, the CDR3 is TGCGCCAGCCTGGCACGTGGCGAGCAGTACTTC.

This clone was detected only once. V and J are TRBV11-2 and TRBJ1-1; 8 bases align to TRBD1. CDR3 length equals 17 residues. Trimming cost V 5 bases and J 1 base; bases outside gene matches: 12. Germline CDR1 SGHAT, CDR2 FQNNGV. The CDR3 sequence is CASSLWTGPRQNTEAFF. CDR3 in DNA: TGTGCCAGCAGCCTCTGGACAGGGCCCCGTCAGAACACTGAAGCTTTCTTT.

The chain combines TRBV6-5 with TRBJ1-4; TRBD1 agrees at 9 bases. CDR1 is MNHEY and CDR2 is SVGAGI in the germline V gene. V shed 5 bases and J 7 bases; nucleotides not matched to a gene: 8. The CDR3 is 15 amino acids. The CDR3, as DNA: TGTGCCAGCAGTCCCACACAGGGGGCCGGTGAAAAACTGTTTTTT. It codes for CASSPTQGAGEKLFF.

The chain combines TRBV7-8 with TRBJ2-5, with D maybe TRBD2 (5 bases). The CDR3 is 14 amino acids. Germline V gene data show CDR1 as SGHVS and CDR2 as FQNEAQ. Trimming pared 2 bases from V and 3 bases from J, leaving 10 bases between. CDR3 nucleotide sequence: TGTGCCAGCAGCTTAAGAGCGGATAAAGAGACCCAGTACTTC. Its protein product is CASSLRADKETQYF.

The chain employs TRBV4-3 and TRBJ2-1; either TRBD1 or TRBD2 may fit D (5 bases each). Germline CDR1 LGHNA, CDR2 YSLEER. This CDR3 has 17 residues. V lost 0 bases and J 2 bases, leaving 14 bases between the germline ends. CDR3 coding DNA: TGCGCCAGCAGCCAAGAAAGAGGGGATTTGCCCTACAATGAGCAGTTCTTC. Residues: CASSQERGDLPYNEQFF.

This clone was seen a single time. The chain couples TRBV6-5 to TRBJ1-2; maybe TRBD1 (6 bases). Trimming took 7 bases from V and 8 from J, leaving 11 bases between them. The CDR3 consists of 11 residues. Per germline, CDR1 MNHEY and CDR2 SVGAGI. CDR3 sequence: CASKQGSGYTF. In DNA, the CDR3 is TGTGCCAGCAAACAGGGAAGCGGCTACACCTTC.

In this sample, this clone turned up a few times. The V and J genes are TRBV7-9 and TRBJ1-2, with D possibly TRBD1 on 5 matching bases. Germline values: CDR1 SEHNR, CDR2 FQNEAQ (reference sequence). The CDR3 has 15 residues. Trimming took off 5 bases at V and 2 bases at J, with 15 bases between the two ends. For the CDR3, the DNA is TGTGCCAGCAGCACCCAGGGAGGAAAGAACTATGGCTACACCTTC. It codes for CASSTQGGKNYGYTF.

The chain recombines TRBV25-1 with TRBJ2-3; 7 bases line up with TRBD2. V was clipped by 1 base and J by 2 bases; unmatched bases: 6. The CDR3 is 16 amino acids. Germline values: CDR1 MGHDK, CDR2 SYGVNS. CDR3 nucleotides: TGTGCCAGCAGTGAATCCCCTAGCGGATACACAGATACGCAGTATTTT. This sequence encodes CASSESPSGYTDTQYF.

V usage is TRBV10-3 and J usage is TRBJ2-1; weak D call: TRBD2 (7 bases). Looked up from germline, CDR1 is ENHRY and CDR2 is SYGVKD. The germline V and J ends were trimmed by 0 bases and 6 bases, with 12 bases remaining between them. CDR3 size: 15 residues. The CDR3 region has the DNA TGTGCCATCAGTGAGTCTGGACTAGGGGGCAATGAGCAGTTCTTC. It is translated as CAISESGLGGNEQFF.

The table lists this clone with a count of one. V and J are TRBV5-1 and TRBJ2-2, with 8 bases fitting TRBD1. The CDR3 extends over 15 amino acids. Germline CDR1 is SGHRS and CDR2 is YFSETQ. Trimming cost V 4 bases and J 5 bases; bases outside gene matches: 7. CDR3 DNA sequence: TGCGCCAGCAGCCTAGACAGGGGCTGGACCGGGGAGCTGTTTTTT. It codes for CASSLDRGWTGELFF.

The chain couples TRBV20-1 to TRBJ1-1, with no clear D. The CDR3 is 11 residues long. Per germline, CDR1 DFQATT and CDR2 SNEGSKA (reference sequence). The CDR3 reads CRPLRNTEAFF. Here the CDR3 DNA reads TGCAGGCCTCTGAGGAACACTGAAGCTTTCTTT.

This sequence joins TRBV6-1 and TRBJ2-5, with D possibly TRBD2 on 7 matching bases. Trimming stripped 1 base from V and 1 base from J, with 19 bases between. The CDR3 sequence is 18 residues long. Germline loops: CDR1 MNHNS, CDR2 SASEGT. The CDR3 nucleotides are TGTGCCAGCAGTGAAGGTTTGCTCGCGGGGGCCTCCCAAGAGACCCAGTACTTC. This gives the protein CASSEGLLAGASQETQYF.

The gene calls are TRBV28 and TRBJ1-2; TRBD1 matches 8 bases. Germline V gene data show CDR1 as MDHEN and CDR2 as SYDVKM. The CDR3 is 17 amino acids. The V gene end was trimmed by 2 bases and the J gene end by 8 bases; junction bases not matched to a gene: 16. This chain's CDR3 is CASSLRGAGGAPRGYTF. The CDR3 DNA follows: TGTGCCAGCAGTTTACGCGGGGCAGGGGGCGCCCCGCGGGGCTACACCTTC.

The chain employs TRBV4-1 and TRBJ2-7, with TRBD2 matching over 12 bases. CDR1 is MGHRA, CDR2 YSYEKL, per germline. The CDR3 runs to 13 residues. V was pared by 5 bases and J by 7 bases, with 3 bases of the junction left unmatched. DNA of the CDR3: TGCGCCAGCAGCTCCGGGACTAGCGGGGAGCAGTACTTC. Translation gives CASSSGTSGEQYF.

V and J are TRBV28 and TRBJ1-2, with 8 bases matching TRBD1. Unmatched junction bases numbered 6, after V lost 5 bases and J lost 7 bases. The CDR3 totals 13 residues. Germline loops: CDR1 MDHEN, CDR2 SYDVKM. Written as DNA, the CDR3 is TGTGCCAGCAGTGTCGGGACAGGAGTTGGCTACACCTTC. Translating gives CASSVGTGVGYTF.